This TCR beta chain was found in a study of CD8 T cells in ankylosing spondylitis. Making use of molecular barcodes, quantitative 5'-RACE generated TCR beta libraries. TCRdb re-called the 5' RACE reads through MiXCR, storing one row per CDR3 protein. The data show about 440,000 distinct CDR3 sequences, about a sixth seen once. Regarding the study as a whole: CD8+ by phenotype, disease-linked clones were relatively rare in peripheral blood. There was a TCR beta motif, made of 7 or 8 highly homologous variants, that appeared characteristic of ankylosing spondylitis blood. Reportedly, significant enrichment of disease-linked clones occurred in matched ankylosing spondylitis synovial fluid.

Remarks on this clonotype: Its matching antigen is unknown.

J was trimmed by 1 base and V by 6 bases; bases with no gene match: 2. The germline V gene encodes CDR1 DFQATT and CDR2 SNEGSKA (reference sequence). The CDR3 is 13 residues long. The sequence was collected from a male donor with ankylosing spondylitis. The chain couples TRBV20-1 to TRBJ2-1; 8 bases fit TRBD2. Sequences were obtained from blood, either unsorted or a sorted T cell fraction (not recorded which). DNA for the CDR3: TGCAGTGCCTCTAGCGGGTCCTACAATGAGCAGTTCTTC. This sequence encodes CSASSGSYNEQFF.